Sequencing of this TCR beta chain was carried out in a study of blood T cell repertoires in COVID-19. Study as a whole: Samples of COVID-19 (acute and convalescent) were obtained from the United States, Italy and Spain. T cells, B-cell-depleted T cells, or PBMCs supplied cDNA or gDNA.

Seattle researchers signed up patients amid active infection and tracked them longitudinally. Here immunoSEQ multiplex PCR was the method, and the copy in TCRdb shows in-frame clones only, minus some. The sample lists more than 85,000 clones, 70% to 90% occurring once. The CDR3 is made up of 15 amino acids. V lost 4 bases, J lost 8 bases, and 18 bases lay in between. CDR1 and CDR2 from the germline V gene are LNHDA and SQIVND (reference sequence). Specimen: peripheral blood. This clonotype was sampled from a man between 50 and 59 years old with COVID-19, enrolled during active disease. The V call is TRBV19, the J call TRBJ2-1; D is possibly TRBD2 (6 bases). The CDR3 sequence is CASSTPGEFGDEQFF. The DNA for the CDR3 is TGTGCCAGTAGTACTCCGGGAGAATTCGGCGATGAGCAGTTCTTC.